This T cell receptor beta chain was sequenced during a study of HIV-infected patients and healthy controls. The sample holds many counts of this clonotype. TCRdb re-derived calls from the 5' RACE reads in MiXCR, one entry per CDR3 protein. Seen here are fewer than 20,000 distinct CDR3 sequences, roughly 18% observed once, and the top ten hold around 34%. The receptor was isolated from a human donor in good health. Sequences were obtained from CD8+ T cells from blood.

The CDR3 bases are TGTGCCAGCAGCTACGATAATACAGATACGCAGTATTTT. This codes for CASSYDNTDTQYF. V gene TRBV7-2 combines with J gene TRBJ2-3, with D unresolved. Germline V gene data show CDR1 as SGHTA and CDR2 as FQGNSA. The CDR3 contains 13 residues. The V and J ends lost 4 bases and 3 bases respectively, with 8 bases between them.